This T cell receptor beta chain was recovered during a study of molecular identifiers for immune sequencing clone quantification (dated by TCRdb to 2017 to 2018). About the investigation overall: For a replicate experiment, the RNA from either about 20,000 or 100,000 naive CD8 T cells was divided into five aliquots, and four of those aliquots went on to sequencing. CD8 T cells were used in a methods study to benchmark molecular-identifier clustering-based TCR repertoire sequencing (MIDCIRS) and TCR RNA copy counting. The investigation overall reported the following: The naive libraries included spiked-in Jurkat TCR RNA (under eleven copies' worth), and this Jurkat TCR RNA is not part of the donor repertoire. About three recovered TCR RNA copies per cell were obtained by modeling, versus roughly 10 by digital PCR, implying a capture efficiency of about 30%. When barcode sub-clustering was omitted, TCR diversity was inflated by chimeric consensus sequences, with chimeras reaching as high as 47%. Spiked-in Jurkat TCR RNA equivalent to a single cell was reported to be detectable even among one million naive CD8 T cells. Highly expanded clone sizes could be underestimated if identical TCR molecules share a barcode. In CMV-specific effector cells, clones with more than 20 RNA copies contained over 99% of molecules, whereas in naive cells such clones contained under 1% of molecules.

Naive CD8 T cell libraries were made from about 20,000 to 1,000,000 sorted cells using 10%, 30% or 50% of purified RNA. On a BD FACSAria II, naive CD8 T cells were FACS-sorted as CD8+CD4-CCR7+CD45RA+ and collected into RLT Plus buffer. Detection sensitivity was tested by spiking Jurkat RNA equal to 9 to 10 TCR copies' worth into samples containing about 17,000-1,000,000 naive CD8 T cells. Enrichment of CD8 T cells was performed with RosetteSep CD8+ T Cell Enrichment Cocktail and Ficoll-Paque, after which ACK red cell lysis was carried out. Library method: PCR. The instrument given in TCRdb is Illumina HiSeq 4000. Preparation of bulk TCR libraries followed a previously described approach, with the TCR primers listed in Table S5. Purification of total RNA was performed with the Qiagen AllPrep DNA/RNA kit. Before analysis, reads from multiple sequencing runs of the same library were pooled. The study's own analysis went as follows. Reads were retained only if their TCR constant sequence matched exactly, and those retained reads were trimmed to 150 nt and grouped according to their 12-nt molecular barcodes. Reads in each barcode group were sub-clustered using a 15% Levenshtein threshold, and a quality-weighted consensus sequence was built for each RNA molecule. Non-functional sequences were filtered out, along with any lower-count sequence sitting one edit away from another sequence. Barcode sub-clusters with fewer than 20% of the maximum read count were removed, based on fitting two negative binomial distributions. The public sequencing data were trimmed at Q25 with fastp and processed into clonotypes with MiXCR by TCRdb, which kept only in-frame beta chains. Entries that share a CDR3 protein sequence are merged under the most common genes and DNA. For this entry, the V and J calls and clone size follow TCRdb and not the study's own pipeline. In all, the sample holds approximately 10,000 distinct CDR3 sequences, and roughly 19% of those were seen once. Over 1.5% of the sample is held by the ten biggest clonotypes.

Judged by its sample share, this clonotype qualifies as medium-sized (0.01 to 0.1%). Its antigen remains undetermined. No quality values exist for individual bases; no much larger clone is one base distant. CDR1 and CDR2, per the germline V gene, are LGHNA and YNFKEQ. V is cut by 0 bases and J by 5 bases, and the space between the germline ends is 11 bases. Measured from the cysteine to the phenylalanine, the CDR3 is 14 residues long. The read is trimmed to its CDR3 DNA, 42 bases read in frame from base 1. The receptor was isolated from a human donor in good health. Some libraries in this study had Jurkat cell RNA spiked in. The sequenced sample was naive CD8+ T cells from blood, with Jurkat cell RNA spiked in. The cell subset or site label on this specimen signifies: FACS-sorted CD8+CD4-CCR7+CD45RA+ naive T cells. The chain is assembled from TRBV4-2 and TRBJ2-7; no D segment can be confidently identified. The DNA reads as follows: TGTGCCAGCAGCCAAGAAGAGAGTAGGGACGAGCAGTACTTC. The encoded protein is CASSQEESRDEQYF.